Given below is one TCR beta chain in context. Germline CDR1 reads SNHLY; CDR2 reads FYNNEI. The CDR3 is 14 residues long. Trimming shortened V by 7 bases and J by 4 bases, and 11 bases separated the two germline ends. This sample's time point: 2015-2016 season, pre-vaccination. Sequencing was performed with immunoSEQ multiplex PCR; in TCRdb, only in-frame clones are kept and a portion is missing. The sample holds roughly 15,000 clones, roughly 74% seen once. The data derive from a study of follicular helper T cells after annual influenza vaccination. In the study overall: Some donors were sampled over the 2013-2014, 2014-2015 and 2015-2016 vaccinations.

The input for sequencing was CXCR5- memory CD4+ T cells sorted from blood, taken on the day of influenza vaccination. This sequence joins TRBV2 and TRBJ1-6; D perhaps matches TRBD1 (6 bases). The sequence was collected from an adult who received the influenza vaccine. CDR3 nucleotides: TGTGCCAGCATCGGGACAAGTTATAATTCACCCCTCCACTTT. It codes for CASIGTSYNSPLHF.